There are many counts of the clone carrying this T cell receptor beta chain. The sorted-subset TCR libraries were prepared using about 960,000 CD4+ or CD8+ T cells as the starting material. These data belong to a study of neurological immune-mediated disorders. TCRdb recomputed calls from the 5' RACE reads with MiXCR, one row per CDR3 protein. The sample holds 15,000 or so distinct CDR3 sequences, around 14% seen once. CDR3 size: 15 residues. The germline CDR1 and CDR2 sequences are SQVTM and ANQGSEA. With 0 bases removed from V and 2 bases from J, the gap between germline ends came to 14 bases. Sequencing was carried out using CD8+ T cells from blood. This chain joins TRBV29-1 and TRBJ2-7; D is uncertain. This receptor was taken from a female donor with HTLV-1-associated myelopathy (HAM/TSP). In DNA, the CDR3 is TGCAGCGTTGAAGATTACGCCCTTGGGGCCTACGAGCAGTACTTC. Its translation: CSVEDYALGAYEQYF.